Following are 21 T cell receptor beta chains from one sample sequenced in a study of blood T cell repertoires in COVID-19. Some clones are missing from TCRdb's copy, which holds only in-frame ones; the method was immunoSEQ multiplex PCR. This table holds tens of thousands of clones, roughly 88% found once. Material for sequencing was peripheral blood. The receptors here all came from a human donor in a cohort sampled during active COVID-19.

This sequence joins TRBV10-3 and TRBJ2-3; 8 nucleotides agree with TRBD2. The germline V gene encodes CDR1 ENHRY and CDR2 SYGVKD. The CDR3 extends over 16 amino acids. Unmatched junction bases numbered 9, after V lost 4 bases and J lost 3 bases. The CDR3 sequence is CAISVDGRDLTDTQYF. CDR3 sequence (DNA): TGTGCCATCAGTGTGGACGGGAGGGATTTGACAGATACGCAGTATTTT.

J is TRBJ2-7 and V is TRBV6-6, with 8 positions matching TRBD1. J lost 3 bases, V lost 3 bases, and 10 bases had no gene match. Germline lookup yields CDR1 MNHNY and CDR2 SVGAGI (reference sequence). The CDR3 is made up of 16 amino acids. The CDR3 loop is CASSYGRDRRFYEQYF. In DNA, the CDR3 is TGTGCCAGCAGTTATGGAAGGGACAGGCGCTTCTACGAGCAGTACTTC.

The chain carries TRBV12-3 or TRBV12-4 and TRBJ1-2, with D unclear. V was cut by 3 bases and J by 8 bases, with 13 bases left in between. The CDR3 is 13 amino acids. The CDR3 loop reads CASSFRGVGGYTF. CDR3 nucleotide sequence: TGTGCCAGCAGTTTTCGCGGGGTAGGGGGCTACACCTTC.

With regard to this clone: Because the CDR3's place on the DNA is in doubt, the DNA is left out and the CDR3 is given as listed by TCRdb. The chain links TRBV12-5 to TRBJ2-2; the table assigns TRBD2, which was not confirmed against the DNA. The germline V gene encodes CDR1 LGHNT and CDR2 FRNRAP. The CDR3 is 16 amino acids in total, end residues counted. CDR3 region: CASGLVMGLNTGELFF.

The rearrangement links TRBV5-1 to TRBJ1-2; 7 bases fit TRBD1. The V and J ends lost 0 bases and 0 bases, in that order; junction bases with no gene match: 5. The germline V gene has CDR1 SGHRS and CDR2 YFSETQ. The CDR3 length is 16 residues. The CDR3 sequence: CASSLDPGQPNYGYTF. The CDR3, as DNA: TGCGCCAGCAGCTTGGATCCGGGACAGCCTAACTATGGCTACACCTTC.

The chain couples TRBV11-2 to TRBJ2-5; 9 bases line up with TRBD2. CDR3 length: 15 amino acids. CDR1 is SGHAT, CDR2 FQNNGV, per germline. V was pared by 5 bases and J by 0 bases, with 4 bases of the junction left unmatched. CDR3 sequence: CASSRGGAYQETQYF. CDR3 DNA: TGTGCCAGCAGCCGCGGGGGGGCTTACCAAGAGACCCAGTACTTC. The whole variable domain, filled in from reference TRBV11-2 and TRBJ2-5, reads EAGVAQSPRYKIIEKRQSVAFWCNPISGHATLYWYQQILGQGPKLLIQFQNNGVVDDSQLPKDRFSAERLKGVDSTLKIQPAKLEDSAVYLCASSRGGAYQETQYFGPGTRLLVL.

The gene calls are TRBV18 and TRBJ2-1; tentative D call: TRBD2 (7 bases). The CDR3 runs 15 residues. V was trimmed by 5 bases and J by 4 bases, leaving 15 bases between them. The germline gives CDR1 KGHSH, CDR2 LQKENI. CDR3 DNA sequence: TGTGCCAGCTCAATACGGGGGGCCGAATACAATGAGCAGTTCTTC. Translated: CASSIRGAEYNEQFF.

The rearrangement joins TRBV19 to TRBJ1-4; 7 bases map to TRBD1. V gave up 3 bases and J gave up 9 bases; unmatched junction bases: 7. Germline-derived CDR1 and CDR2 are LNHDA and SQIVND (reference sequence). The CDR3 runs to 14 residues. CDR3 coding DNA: TGTGCCAGTAGTATGCCAGGAGGGGGCCAAAAACTGTTTTTT. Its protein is CASSMPGGGQKLFF.

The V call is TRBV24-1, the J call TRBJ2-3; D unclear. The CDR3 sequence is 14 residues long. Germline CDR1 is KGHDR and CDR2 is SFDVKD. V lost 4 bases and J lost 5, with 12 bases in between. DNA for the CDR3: TGTGCCACCAGTGAGCGTTCCGGAGTAGATACGCAGTATTTT. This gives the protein CATSERSGVDTQYF.

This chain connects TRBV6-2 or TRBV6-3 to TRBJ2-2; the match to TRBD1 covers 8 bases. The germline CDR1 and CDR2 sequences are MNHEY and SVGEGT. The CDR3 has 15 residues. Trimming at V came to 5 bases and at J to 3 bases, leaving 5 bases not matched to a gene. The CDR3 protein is CASSTGQVYTGELFF. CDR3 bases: TGTGCCAGCAGTACGGGACAGGTCTACACCGGGGAGCTGTTTTTT.

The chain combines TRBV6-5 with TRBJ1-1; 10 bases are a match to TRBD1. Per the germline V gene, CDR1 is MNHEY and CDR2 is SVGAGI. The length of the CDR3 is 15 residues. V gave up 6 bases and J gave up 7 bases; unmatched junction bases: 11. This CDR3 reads CASSFDRGLRDEAFF. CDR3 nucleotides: TGTGCCAGCAGCTTCGACAGGGGGCTGAGGGATGAAGCTTTCTTT.

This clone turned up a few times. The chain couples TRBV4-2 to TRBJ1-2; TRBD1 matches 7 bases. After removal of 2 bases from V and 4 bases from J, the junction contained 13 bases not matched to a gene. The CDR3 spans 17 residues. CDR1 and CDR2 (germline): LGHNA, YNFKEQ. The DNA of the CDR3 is TGTGCCAGCAGCCAAATCATCACAGGGACAGCTCCCTATGGCTACACCTTC. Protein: CASSQIITGTAPYGYTF.

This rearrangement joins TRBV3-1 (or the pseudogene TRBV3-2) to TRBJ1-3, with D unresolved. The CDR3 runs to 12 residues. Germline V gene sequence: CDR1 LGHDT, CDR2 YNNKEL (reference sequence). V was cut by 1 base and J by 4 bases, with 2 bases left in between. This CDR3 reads CASSQAGNTIYF. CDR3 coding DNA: TGTGCCAGCAGCCAAGCGGGAAACACCATATATTTT.

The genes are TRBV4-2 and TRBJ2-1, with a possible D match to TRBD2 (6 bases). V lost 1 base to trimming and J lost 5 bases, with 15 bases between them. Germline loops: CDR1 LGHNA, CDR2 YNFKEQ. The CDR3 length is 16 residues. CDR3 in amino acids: CASSQGTPPGDNEQFF. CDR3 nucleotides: TGTGCCAGCAGCCAAGGAACGCCACCGGGGGACAATGAGCAGTTCTTC.

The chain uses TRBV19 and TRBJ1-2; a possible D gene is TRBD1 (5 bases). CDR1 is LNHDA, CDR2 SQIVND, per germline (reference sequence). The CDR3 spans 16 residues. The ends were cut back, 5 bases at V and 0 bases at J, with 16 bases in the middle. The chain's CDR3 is CASSLPGRQSNYGYTF. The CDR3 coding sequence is TGTGCCAGTAGTCTCCCCGGCAGACAGTCTAACTATGGCTACACCTTC.

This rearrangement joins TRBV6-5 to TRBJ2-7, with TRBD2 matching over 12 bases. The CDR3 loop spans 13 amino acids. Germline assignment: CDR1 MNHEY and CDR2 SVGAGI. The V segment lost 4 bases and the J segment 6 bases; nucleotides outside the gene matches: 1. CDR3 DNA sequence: TGTGCCAGCAGTTTGGGACTAGCGGGCGAGCAGTACTTC. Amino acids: CASSLGLAGEQYF.

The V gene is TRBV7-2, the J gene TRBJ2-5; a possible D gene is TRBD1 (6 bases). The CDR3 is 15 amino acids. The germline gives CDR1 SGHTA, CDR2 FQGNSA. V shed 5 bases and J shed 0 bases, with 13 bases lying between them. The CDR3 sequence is CASSVRTANQETQYF. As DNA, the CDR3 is TGTGCCAGCAGCGTAAGGACAGCAAACCAAGAGACCCAGTACTTC. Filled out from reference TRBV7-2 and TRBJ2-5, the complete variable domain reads GAGVSQSPSNKVTEKGKDVELRCDPISGHTALYWYRQSLGQGLEFLIYFQGNSAPDKSGLPSDRFSAERTGGSVSTLTIQRTQQEDSAVYLCASSVRTANQETQYFGPGTRLLVL.

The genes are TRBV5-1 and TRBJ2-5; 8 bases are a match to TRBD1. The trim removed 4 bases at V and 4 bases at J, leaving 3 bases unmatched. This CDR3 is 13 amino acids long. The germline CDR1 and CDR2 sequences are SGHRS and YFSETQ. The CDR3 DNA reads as TGCGCCAGCAGCGCCACAGGGGGAGAGACCCAGTACTTC. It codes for CASSATGGETQYF.

CDR3 in DNA: TGCGCCAGCAGCTTGGGGGGGGACAATCAGCCCCAGCATTTT. Amino acids: CASSLGGDNQPQHF. The V call is TRBV5-1, the J call TRBJ1-5; D is perhaps TRBD1 (5 bases). This CDR3 has 14 amino acids. The germline V gene has CDR1 SGHRS and CDR2 YFSETQ. V lost 0 bases and J lost 3, with 7 bases in between. Full variable domain (missing parts from reference TRBV5-1 and TRBJ1-5): KAGVTQTPRYLIKTRGQQVTLSCSPISGHRSVSWYQQTPGQGLQFLFEYFSETQRNKGNFPGRFSGRQFSNSRSEMNVSTLELGDSALYLCASSLGGDNQPQHFGDGTRLSIL.

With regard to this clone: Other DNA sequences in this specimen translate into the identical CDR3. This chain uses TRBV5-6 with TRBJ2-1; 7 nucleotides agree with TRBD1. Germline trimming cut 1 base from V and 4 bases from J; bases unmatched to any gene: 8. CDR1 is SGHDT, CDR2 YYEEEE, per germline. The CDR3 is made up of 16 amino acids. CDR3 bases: TGTGCCAGCAGCTTGACAGGGGCCAATTTATACAATGAGCAGTTCTTC. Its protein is CASSLTGANLYNEQFF. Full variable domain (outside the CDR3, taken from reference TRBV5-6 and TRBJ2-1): DAGVTQSPTHLIKTRGQQVTLRCSPKSGHDTVSWYQQALGQGPQFIFQYYEEEERQRGNFPDRFSGHQFPNYSSELNVNALLLGDSALYLCASSLTGANLYNEQFFGPGTRLTVL.

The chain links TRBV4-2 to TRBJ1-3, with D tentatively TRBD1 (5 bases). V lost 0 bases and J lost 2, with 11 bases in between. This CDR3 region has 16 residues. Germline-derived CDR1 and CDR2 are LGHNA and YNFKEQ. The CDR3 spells CASSQDGEGTGNTIYF. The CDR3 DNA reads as TGTGCCAGCAGCCAAGATGGGGAGGGGACTGGAAACACCATATATTTT.